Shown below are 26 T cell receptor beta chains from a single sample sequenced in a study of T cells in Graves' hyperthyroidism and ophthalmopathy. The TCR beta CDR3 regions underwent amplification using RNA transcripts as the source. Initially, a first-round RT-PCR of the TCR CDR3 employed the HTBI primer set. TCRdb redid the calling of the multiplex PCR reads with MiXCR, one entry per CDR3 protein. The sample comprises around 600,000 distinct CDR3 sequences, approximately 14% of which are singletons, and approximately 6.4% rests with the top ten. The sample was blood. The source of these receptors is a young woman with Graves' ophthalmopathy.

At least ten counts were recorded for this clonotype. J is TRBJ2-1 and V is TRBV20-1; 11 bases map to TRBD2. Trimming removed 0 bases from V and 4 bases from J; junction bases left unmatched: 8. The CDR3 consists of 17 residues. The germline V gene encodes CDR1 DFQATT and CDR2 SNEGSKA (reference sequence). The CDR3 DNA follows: TGCAGTGCTAGAGATATTCTAGCGGGAGGAATTTACAATGAGCAGTTCTTC. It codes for CSARDILAGGIYNEQFF.

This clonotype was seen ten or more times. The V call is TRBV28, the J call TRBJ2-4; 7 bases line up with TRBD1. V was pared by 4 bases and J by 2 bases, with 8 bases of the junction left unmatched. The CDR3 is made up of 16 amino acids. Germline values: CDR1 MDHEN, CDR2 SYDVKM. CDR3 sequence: CASSSQGFRSKNIQYF. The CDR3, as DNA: TGTGCCAGCAGTTCACAGGGGTTTCGATCCAAAAACATTCAGTACTTC.

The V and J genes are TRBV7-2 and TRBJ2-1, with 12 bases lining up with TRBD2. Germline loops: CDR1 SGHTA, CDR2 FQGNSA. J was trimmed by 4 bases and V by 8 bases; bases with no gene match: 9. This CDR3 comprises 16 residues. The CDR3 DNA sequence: TGTGCCAGCCAAACTCGGACTAGCGGGACTTACAATGAGCAGTTCTTC. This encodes CASQTRTSGTYNEQFF.

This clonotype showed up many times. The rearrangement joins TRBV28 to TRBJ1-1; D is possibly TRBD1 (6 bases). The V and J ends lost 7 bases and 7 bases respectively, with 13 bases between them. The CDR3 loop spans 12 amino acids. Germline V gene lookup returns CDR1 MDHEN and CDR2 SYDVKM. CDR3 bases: TGTGCCAGCAAGAGAGGGGGGAATGAAGCTTTCTTT. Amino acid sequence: CASKRGGNEAFF.

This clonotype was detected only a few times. The CDR3 coding sequence is TGTGCTAGTGGTTTGGTAACAGGTGGGAACACTGAAGCTTTCTTT. Its translation is CASGLVTGGNTEAFF. The J gene is TRBJ1-1, the V gene TRBV12-5; possibly TRBD1 for D (5 bases). The length of the CDR3 is 15 residues. CDR1 is LGHNT, CDR2 FRNRAP, per germline. Trimming removed 0 bases at V and 1 base at J, with 9 bases between.

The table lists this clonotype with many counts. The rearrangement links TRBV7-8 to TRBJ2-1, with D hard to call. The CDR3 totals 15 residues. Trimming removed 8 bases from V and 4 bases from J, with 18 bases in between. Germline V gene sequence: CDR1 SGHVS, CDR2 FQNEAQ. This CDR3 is CASSGADFRYNEQFF. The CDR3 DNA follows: TGTGCCAGCTCCGGAGCCGACTTCAGATACAATGAGCAGTTCTTC.

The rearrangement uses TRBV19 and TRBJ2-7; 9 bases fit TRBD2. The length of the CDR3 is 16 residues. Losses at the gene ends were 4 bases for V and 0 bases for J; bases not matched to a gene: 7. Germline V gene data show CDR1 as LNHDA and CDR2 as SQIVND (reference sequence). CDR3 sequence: CASSNIGAGGSYEQYF. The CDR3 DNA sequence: TGTGCCAGTAGTAACATAGGAGCGGGAGGCTCCTACGAGCAGTACTTC. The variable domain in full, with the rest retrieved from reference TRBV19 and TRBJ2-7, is DGGITQSPKYLFRKEGQNVTLSCEQNLNHDAMYWYRQDPGQGLRLIYYSQIVNDFQKGDIAEGYSVSREKKESFPLTVTSAQKNPTAFYLCASSNIGAGGSYEQYFGPGTRLTVT.

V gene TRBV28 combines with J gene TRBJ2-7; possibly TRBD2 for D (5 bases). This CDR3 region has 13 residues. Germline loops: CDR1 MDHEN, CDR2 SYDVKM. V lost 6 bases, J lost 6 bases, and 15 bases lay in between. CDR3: CASSPGSYCEQYF. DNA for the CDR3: TGTGCCAGCAGCCCGGGATCTTACTGCGAGCAGTACTTC.

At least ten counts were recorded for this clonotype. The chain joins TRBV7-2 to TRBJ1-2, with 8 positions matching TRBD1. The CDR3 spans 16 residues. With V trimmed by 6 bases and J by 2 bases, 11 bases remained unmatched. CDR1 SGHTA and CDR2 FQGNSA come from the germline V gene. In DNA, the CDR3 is TGTGCCAGCAGATACCCAGGGACAGGCGTCAACTATGGCTACACCTTC. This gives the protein CASRYPGTGVNYGYTF.

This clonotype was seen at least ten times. The CDR3 sequence: CASSPVSKSEKLFF. The CDR3 nucleotides are TGTGCCAGCAGCCCCGTGAGCAAAAGTGAAAAACTGTTTTTT. V usage is TRBV12-3 or TRBV12-4 and J usage is TRBJ1-4, with D hard to call. The CDR3 loop spans 14 amino acids. Between the trimmed V and J ends, which lost 6 bases and 7 bases, there was a span of 15 bases.

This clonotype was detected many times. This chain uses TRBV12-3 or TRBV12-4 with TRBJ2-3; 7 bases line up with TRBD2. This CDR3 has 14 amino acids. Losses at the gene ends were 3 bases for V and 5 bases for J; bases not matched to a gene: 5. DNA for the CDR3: TGTGCCAGCAGTTTCGGCGGGAGTATAGATACGCAGTATTTT. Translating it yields CASSFGGSIDTQYF.

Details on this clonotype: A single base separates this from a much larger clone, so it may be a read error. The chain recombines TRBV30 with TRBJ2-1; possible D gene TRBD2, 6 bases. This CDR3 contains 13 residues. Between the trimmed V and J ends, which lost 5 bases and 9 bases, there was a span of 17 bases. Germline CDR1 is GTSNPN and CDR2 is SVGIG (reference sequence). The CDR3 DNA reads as TGTGCCTGGGCGGAGGGGCCCCCCAGTGAGCAGTTCTTC. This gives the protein CAWAEGPPSEQFF. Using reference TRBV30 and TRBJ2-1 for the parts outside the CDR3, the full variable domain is SQTIHQWPATLVQPVGSPLSLECTVEGTSNPNLYWYRQAAGRGLQLLFYSVGIGQISSEVPQNLSASRPQDRQFILSSKKLLLSDSGFYLCAWAEGPPSEQFFGPGTRLTVL.

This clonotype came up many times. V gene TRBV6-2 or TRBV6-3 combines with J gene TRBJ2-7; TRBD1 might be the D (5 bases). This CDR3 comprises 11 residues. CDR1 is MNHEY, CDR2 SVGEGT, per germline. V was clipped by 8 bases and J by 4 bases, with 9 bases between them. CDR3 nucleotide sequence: TGTGCCAGCGGACACTCTTACGAGCAGTACTTC. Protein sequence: CASGHSYEQYF.

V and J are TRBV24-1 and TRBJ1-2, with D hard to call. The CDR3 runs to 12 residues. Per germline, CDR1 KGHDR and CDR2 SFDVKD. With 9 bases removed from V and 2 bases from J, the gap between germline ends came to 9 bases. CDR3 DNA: TGTGCCACCGAAGACAACAACTATGGCTACACCTTC. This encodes CATEDNNYGYTF.

The CDR3 protein is CASSQDLRIGNEQFF. The CDR3 DNA reads as TGTGCCAGCAGCCAAGATCTTAGGATAGGCAATGAGCAGTTCTTC. The rearrangement joins TRBV7-9 to TRBJ2-1; D gene unclear. Germline V gives CDR1 SEHNR, CDR2 FQNEAQ (reference sequence). V shed 5 bases and J shed 6 bases, with 17 bases lying between them. This CDR3 is built from 15 residues. The full variable domain, its missing parts supplied by reference TRBV7-9 and TRBJ2-1, is DTGVSQNPRHKITKRGQNVTFRCDPISEHNRLYWYRQTLGQGPEFLTYFQNEAQLEKSRLLSDRFSAERPKGSFSTLEIQRTEQGDSAMYLCASSQDLRIGNEQFFGPGTRLTVL.

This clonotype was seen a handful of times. Here the CDR3 DNA reads TGCAGTGCTAGTAGAAACAATCAGCCCCAGCATTTT. Encoded protein: CSASRNNQPQHF. The chain joins TRBV20-1 to TRBJ1-5; D not certain. Trimming left V 3 bases short and J 3 bases short, with 6 bases between. There are 12 residues in the CDR3. Germline-derived CDR1 and CDR2 are DFQATT and SNEGSKA (reference sequence).

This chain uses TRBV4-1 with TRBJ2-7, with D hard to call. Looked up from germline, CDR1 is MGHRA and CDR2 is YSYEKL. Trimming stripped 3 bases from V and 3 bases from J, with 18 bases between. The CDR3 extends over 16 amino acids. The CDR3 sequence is CASSQVTVVALYEQYF. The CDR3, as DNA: TGCGCCAGCAGCCAGGTCACGGTCGTTGCACTCTACGAGCAGTACTTC.

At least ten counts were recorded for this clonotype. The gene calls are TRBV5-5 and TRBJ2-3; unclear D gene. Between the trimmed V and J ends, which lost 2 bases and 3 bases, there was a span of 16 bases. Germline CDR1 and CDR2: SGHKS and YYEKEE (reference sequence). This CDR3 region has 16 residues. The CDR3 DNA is TGTGCCAGCAGCTTTGTACAGCAACTTCGTACAGATACGCAGTATTTT. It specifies CASSFVQQLRTDTQYF.

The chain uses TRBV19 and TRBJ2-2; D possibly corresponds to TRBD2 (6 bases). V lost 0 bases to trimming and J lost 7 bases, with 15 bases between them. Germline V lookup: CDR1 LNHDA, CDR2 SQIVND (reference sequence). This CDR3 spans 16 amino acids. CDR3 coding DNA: TGTGCCAGTAGTATAGAAGGAGGGTTTTCCGGCGGGGAGCTGTTTTTT. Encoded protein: CASSIEGGFSGGELFF.

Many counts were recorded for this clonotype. Here the CDR3 reads CSVRRQTHSYEQYF. The CDR3 region has the DNA TGCAGTGTCCGCAGACAGACCCACTCCTACGAGCAGTACTTC. The chain carries TRBV20-1 and TRBJ2-7; D is possibly TRBD1 (5 bases). Germline V lookup: CDR1 DFQATT, CDR2 SNEGSKA (reference sequence). Trimming took off 7 bases at V and 0 bases at J, with 16 bases between the two ends. This CDR3 comprises 14 residues.

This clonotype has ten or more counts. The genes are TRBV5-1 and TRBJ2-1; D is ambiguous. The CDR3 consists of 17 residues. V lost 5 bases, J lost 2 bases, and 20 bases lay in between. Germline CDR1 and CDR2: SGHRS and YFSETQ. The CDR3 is CASSLESVGWAYNEQFF. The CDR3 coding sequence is TGCGCCAGCAGTCTGGAGTCCGTGGGTTGGGCCTACAATGAGCAGTTCTTC.

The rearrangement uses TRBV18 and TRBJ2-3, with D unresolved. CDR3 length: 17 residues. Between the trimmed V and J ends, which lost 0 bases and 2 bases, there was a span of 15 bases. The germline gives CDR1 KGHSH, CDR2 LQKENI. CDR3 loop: CASSPPGVPTSTDTQYF. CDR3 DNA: TGTGCCAGCTCACCACCAGGTGTACCAACATCCACAGATACGCAGTATTTT.

CDR3 residues: CSARGPMTGGNEQFF. As DNA, the CDR3 is TGCAGTGCTAGAGGCCCGATGACAGGGGGCAATGAGCAGTTCTTC. The rearrangement uses TRBV20-1 and TRBJ2-1; 9 bases map to TRBD1. CDR1 DFQATT and CDR2 SNEGSKA come from the germline V gene (reference sequence). V lost 1 base to trimming and J lost 6 bases; unmatched junction nucleotides: 7. CDR3 length: 15 residues.

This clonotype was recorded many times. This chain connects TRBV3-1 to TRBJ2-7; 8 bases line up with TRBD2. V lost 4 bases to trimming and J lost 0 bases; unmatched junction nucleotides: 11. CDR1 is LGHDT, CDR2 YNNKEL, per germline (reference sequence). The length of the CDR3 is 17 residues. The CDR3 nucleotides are TGTGCCAGCAGCCCCTCCCCGACTAGCGAGAGCTCCTACGAGCAGTACTTC. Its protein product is CASSPSPTSESSYEQYF.

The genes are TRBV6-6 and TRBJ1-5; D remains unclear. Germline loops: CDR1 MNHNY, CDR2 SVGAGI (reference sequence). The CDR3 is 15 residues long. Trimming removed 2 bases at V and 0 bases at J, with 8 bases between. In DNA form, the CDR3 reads TGTGCCAGCAGTTACGGCCCGAATAGCAATCAGCCCCAGCATTTT. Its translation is CASSYGPNSNQPQHF.

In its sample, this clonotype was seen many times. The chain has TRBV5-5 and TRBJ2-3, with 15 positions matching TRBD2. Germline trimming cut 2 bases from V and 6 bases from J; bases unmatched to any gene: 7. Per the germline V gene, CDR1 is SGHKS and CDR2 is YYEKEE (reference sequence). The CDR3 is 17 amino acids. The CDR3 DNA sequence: TGTGCCAGCAGCTTAACGCCGGGACTAGCGGGAGGTGATACGCAGTATTTT. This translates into CASSLTPGLAGGDTQYF.